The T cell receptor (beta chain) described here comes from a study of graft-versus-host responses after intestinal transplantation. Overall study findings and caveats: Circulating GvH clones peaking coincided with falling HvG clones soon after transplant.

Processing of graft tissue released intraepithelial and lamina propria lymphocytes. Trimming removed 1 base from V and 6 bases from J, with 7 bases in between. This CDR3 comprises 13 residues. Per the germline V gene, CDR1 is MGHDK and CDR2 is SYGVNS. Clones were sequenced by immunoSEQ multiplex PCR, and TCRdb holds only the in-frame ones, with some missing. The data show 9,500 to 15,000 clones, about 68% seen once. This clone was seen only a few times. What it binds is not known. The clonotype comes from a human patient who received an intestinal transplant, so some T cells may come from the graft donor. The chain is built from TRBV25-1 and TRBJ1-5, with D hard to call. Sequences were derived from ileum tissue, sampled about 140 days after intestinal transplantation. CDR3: CASSELGSQPQHF. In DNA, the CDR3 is TGTGCCAGCAGTGAATTAGGGAGTCAGCCCCAGCATTTT.